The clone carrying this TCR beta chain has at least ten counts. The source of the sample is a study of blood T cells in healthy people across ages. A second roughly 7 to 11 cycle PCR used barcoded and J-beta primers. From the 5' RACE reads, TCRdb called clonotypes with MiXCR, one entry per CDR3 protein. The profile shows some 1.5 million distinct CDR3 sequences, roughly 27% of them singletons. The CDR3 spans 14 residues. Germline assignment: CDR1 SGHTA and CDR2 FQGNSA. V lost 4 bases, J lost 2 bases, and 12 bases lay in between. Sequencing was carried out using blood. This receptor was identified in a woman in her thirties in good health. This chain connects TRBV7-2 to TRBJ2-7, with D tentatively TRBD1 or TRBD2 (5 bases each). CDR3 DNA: TGTGCCAGCAGCTCCCGGGACCAGGCCTACGAGCAGTACTTC. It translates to CASSSRDQAYEQYF.